The TCR beta chain under discussion was sequenced for a study of PD-1 blockade in classical Hodgkin lymphoma. Specified time point: cycle 4 day 1 (C4D1), after 5 to 7 weeks of nivolumab. Autologous stem cell transplantation was followed by relapse in every patient, and brentuximab vedotin exposure varied. Complete response, partial response or progressive disease made up the best responses. Germline V CDR1 and CDR2: SGHVS, FNYEAQ. The CDR3 is 15 residues long. The junction had 1 base not matched to a gene; V was cut back by 2 bases and J by 3 bases. Study results and limitations: As was reported, newly diagnosed patients showed lower baseline TCR diversity than healthy donors did. While CD8+ TCR diversity did not rise significantly by C4D1, CD4+ TCR diversity did. The authors have not defined what causes the repertoire differences, possibly disease activity or prior therapy.

A remark on this clone: Its target is not known.

Sequencing was performed with immunoSEQ multiplex PCR; in TCRdb, only in-frame clones are kept and a portion is missing. The data show tens of thousands of clones, approximately 80% seen once. The chain recombines TRBV7-6 with TRBJ2-5; 12 bases are a match to TRBD2. The origin of this receptor is a human donor with classical Hodgkin lymphoma. Source: peripheral blood mononuclear cells (PBMCs), taken before the fourth cycle of nivolumab. In nucleotides, the CDR3 is TGTGCCAGCAGCTTACGACTAGCGGGGGAAGAGACCCAGTACTTC. It encodes CASSLRLAGEETQYF.